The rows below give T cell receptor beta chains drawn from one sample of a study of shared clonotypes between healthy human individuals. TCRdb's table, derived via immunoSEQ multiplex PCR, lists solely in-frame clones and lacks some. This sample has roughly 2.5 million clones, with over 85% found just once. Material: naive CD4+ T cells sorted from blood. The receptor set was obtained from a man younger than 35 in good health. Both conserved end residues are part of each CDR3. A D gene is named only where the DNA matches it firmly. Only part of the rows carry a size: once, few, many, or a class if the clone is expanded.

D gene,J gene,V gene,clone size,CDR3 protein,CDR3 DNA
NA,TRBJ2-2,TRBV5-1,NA,CASSSSLGNTGELFF,TGCGCCAGCAGCTCCAGTTTGGGTAACACCGGGGAGCTGTTTTTT
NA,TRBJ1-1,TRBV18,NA,CASSPRFGTANTEAFF,TGTGCCAGCTCACCACGGTTCGGCACCGCTAACACTGAAGCTTTCTTT
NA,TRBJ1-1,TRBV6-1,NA,CASSEGQGLNTEAFF,TGTGCCAGCAGTGAAGGGCAGGGTTTGAACACTGAAGCTTTCTTT
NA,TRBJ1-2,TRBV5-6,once,CASSLEALGADGYTF,TGTGCCAGCAGCTTGGAGGCTCTGGGGGCCGATGGCTACACCTTC
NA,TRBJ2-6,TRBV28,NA,CASSTTGSGANVLTF,TGTGCCAGCAGCACAACAGGGTCTGGGGCCAACGTCCTGACTTTC
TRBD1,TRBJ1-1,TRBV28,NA,CASSLYGTGEETEAFF,TGTGCCAGCAGTTTGTATGGGACAGGGGAAGAGACTGAAGCTTTCTTT
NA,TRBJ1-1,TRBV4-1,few,CASSQVNTEAFF,TGCGCCAGCAGCCAGGTAAACACTGAAGCTTTCTTT
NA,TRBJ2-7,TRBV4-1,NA,CASSQENSYEQYF,TGCGCCAGCAGCCAAGAGAACAGCTACGAGCAGTACTTC
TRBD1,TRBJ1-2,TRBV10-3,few,CAITLDRAKGGYTF,TGTGCCATCACTCTGGACAGGGCCAAGGGCGGCTACACCTTC
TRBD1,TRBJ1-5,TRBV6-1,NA,CASSEQGGDQPQHF,TGTGCCAGCAGTGAACAGGGGGGAGATCAGCCCCAGCATTTT